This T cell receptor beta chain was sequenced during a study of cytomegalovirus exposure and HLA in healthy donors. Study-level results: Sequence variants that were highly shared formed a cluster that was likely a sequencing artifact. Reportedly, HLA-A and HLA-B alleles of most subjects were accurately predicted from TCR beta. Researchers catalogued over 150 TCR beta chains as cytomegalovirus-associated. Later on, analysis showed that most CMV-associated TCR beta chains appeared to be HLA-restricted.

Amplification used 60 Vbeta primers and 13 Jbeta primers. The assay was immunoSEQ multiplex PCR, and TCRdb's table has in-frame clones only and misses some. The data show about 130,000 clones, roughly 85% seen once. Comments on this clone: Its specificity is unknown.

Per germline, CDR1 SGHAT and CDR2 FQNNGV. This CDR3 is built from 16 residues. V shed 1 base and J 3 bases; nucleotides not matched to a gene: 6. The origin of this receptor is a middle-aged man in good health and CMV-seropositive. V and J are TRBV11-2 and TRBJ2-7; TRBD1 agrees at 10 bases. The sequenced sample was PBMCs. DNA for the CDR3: TGTGCCAGCAGCTTAGCTCCGGACAGGGGGGGCTACGAGCAGTACTTC. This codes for CASSLAPDRGGYEQYF.